Here is one TCR beta chain with its context. Its antigen is unknown. This entry comes from a study of cytomegalovirus exposure and HLA in healthy donors. The study's findings and limits: Among TCR beta chains, those listed as cytomegalovirus-associated numbered about 150. Earlier findings revealed that most TCR beta V segments proved productive either about 90% or about 30% of the time. What was likely a sequencing artifact was a cluster of highly shared sequence variants.

60 Vbeta and 13 Jbeta primers were used in PCR. Assay: immunoSEQ multiplex PCR; the TCRdb copy retains only in-frame clones and omits some. Its table lists under 65,000 clones. The germline V gene encodes CDR1 SGHNT and CDR2 YENEEA. The CDR3 has 18 residues. Trimming at V came to 2 bases and at J to 0 bases, leaving 8 bases not matched to a gene. The J gene is TRBJ2-1, the V gene TRBV11-3; 9 bases align to TRBD2. This sequence was found in a woman aged 40 to 50 in good health and CMV-seronegative. What was sequenced was PBMCs. The DNA for the CDR3 is TGTGCCAGCAGCTTAAATAGCGGGAGTATTGGCTCCTACAATGAGCAGTTCTTC. Protein product: CASSLNSGSIGSYNEQFF.